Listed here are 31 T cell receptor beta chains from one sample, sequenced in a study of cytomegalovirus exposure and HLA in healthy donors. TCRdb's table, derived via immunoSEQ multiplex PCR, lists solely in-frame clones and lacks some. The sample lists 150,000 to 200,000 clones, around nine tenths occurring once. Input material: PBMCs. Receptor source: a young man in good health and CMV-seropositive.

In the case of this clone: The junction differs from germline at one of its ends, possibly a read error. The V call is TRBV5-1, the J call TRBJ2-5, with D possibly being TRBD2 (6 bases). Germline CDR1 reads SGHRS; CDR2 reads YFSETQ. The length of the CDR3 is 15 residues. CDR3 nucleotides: TGCGCCAGCAGCTTGGCCGGGACGGGAGAAGAGACTCAGTACTTC. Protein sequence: CASSLAGTGEETQYF.

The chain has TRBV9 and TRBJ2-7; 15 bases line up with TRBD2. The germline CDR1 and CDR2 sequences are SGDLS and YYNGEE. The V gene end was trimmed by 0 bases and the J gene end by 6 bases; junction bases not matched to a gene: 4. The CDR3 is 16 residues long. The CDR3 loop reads CASSVGGTSGRTEQYF. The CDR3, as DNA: TGTGCCAGCAGCGTAGGAGGGACTAGCGGGAGGACCGAGCAGTACTTC.

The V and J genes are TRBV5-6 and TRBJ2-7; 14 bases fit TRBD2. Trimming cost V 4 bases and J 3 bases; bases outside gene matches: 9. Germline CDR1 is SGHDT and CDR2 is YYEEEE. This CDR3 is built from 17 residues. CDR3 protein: CASSKPGGLAGDYEQYF. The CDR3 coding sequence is TGTGCCAGCAGCAAACCAGGGGGACTAGCGGGAGACTACGAGCAGTACTTC. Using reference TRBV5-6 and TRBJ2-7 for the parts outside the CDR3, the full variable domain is DAGVTQSPTHLIKTRGQQVTLRCSPKSGHDTVSWYQQALGQGPQFIFQYYEEEERQRGNFPDRFSGHQFPNYSSELNVNALLLGDSALYLCASSKPGGLAGDYEQYFGPGTRLTVT.

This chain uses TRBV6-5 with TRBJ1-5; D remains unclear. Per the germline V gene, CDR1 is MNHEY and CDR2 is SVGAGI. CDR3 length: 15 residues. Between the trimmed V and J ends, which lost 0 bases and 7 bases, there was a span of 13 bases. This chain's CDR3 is CASSYSGLGRQPQHF. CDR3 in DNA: TGTGCCAGCAGTTACTCTGGGCTGGGCCGGCAGCCCCAGCATTTT.

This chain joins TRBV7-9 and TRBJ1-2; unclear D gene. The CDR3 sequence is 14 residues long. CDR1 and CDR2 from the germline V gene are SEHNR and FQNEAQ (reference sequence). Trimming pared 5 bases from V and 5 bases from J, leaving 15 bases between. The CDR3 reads CASSPRGAGYGYTF. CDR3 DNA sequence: TGTGCCAGCAGCCCGCGGGGAGCCGGTTATGGCTACACCTTC.

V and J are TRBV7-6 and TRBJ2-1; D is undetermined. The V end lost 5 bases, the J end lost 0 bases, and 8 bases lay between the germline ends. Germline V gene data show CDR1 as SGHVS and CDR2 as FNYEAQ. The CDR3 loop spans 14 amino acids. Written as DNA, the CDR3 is TGTGCCAGCAGCGCGGAGAACTCCTACAATGAGCAGTTCTTC. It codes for CASSAENSYNEQFF.

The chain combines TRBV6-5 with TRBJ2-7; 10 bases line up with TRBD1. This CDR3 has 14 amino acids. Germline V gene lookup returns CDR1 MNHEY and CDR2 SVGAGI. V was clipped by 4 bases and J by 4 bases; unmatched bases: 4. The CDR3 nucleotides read TGTGCCAGCAGTTGGGGACAGGGGATTTACGAGCAGTACTTC. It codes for CASSWGQGIYEQYF.

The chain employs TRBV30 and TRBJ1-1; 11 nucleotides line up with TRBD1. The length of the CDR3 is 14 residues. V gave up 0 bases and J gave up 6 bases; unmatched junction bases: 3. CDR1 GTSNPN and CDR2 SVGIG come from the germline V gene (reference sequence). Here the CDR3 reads CAWSVLGQGAEAFF. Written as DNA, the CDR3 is TGTGCCTGGAGTGTACTGGGACAGGGGGCTGAAGCTTTCTTT. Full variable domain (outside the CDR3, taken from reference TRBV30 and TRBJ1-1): SQTIHQWPATLVQPVGSPLSLECTVEGTSNPNLYWYRQAAGRGLQLLFYSVGIGQISSEVPQNLSASRPQDRQFILSSKKLLLSDSGFYLCAWSVLGQGAEAFFGQGTRLTVV.

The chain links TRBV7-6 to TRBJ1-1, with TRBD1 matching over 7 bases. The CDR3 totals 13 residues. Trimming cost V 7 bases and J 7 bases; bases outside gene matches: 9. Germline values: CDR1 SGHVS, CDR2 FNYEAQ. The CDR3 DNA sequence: TGTGCCAGCACCCCCCGGGACAGCCGTGAAGCTTTCTTT. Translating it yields CASTPRDSREAFF.

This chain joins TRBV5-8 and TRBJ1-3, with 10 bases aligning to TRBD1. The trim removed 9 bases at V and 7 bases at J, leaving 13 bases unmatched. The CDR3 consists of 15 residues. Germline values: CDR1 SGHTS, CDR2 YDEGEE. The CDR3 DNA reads TGTGCCAACCGGGACAGGGGCCTAGTCCTCAACACCATATATTTT. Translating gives CANRDRGLVLNTIYF.

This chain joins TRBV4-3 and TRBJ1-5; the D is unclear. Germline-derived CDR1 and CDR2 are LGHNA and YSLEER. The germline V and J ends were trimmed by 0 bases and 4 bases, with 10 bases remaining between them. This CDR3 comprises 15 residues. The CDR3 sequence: CASSQDGTGNQPQHF. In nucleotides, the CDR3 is TGCGCCAGCAGCCAAGACGGTACCGGGAATCAGCCCCAGCATTTT.

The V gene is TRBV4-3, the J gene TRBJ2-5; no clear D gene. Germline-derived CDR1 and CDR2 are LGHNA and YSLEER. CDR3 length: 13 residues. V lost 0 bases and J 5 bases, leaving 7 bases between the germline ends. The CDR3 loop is CASSQDGQETQYF. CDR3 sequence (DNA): TGCGCCAGCAGCCAAGATGGGCAGGAGACCCAGTACTTC.

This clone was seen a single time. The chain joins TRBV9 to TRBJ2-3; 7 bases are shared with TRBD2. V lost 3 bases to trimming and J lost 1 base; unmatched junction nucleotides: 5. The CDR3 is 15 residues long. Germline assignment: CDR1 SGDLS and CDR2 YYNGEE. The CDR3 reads CASSGRGSGTDTQYF. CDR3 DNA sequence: TGTGCCAGCAGCGGTCGCGGGAGCGGCACAGATACGCAGTATTTT. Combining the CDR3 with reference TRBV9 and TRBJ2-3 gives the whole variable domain DSGVTQTPKHLITATGQRVTLRCSPRSGDLSVYWYQQSLDQGLQFLIQYYNGEERAKGNILERFSAQQFPDLHSELNLSSLELGDSALYFCASSGRGSGTDTQYFGPGTRLTVL.

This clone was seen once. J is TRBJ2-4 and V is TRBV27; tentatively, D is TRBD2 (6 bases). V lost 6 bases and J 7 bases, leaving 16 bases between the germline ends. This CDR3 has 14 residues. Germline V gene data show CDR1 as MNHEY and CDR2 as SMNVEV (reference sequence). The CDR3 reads CASSLGGVGNIQYF. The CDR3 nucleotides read TGTGCCAGCAGCTTGGGAGGTGTGGGGAACATTCAGTACTTC.

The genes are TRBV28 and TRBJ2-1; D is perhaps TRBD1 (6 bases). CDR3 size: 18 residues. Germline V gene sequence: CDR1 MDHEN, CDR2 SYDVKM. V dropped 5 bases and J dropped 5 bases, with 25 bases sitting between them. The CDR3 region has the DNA TGTGCCAGCAGTCTCCCATACCGGGACACCGTGAGCAACAATGAGCAGTTCTTC. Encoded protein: CASSLPYRDTVSNNEQFF.

The CDR3, as DNA: TGTGCCACCAGCAGAGATCGCACTAGCGGGGCCAAAAACATTCAGTACTTC. Amino acid sequence: CATSRDRTSGAKNIQYF. J is TRBJ2-4 and V is TRBV15; 9 bases are a match to TRBD2. V lost 0 bases to trimming and J lost 1 base; unmatched junction nucleotides: 4. Germline V lookup: CDR1 LNHNV, CDR2 YYDKDF (reference sequence). This CDR3 region has 17 residues.

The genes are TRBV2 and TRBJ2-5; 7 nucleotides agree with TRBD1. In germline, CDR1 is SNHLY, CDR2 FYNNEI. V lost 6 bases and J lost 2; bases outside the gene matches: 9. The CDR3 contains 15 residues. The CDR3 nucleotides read TGTGCCAGCAGCCTACAGGGGCCTTTACAAGAGACCCAGTACTTC. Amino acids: CASSLQGPLQETQYF.

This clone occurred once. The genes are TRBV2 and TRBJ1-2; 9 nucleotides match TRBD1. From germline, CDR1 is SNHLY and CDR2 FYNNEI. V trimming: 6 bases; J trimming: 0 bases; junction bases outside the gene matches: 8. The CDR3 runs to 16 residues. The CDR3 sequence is CASSSGQGIANYGYTF. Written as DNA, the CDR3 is TGTGCCAGCAGCTCGGGACAGGGAATAGCTAACTATGGCTACACCTTC.

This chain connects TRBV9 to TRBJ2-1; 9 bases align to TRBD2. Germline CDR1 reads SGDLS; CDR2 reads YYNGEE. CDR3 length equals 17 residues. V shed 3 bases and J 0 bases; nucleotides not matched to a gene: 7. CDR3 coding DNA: TGTGCCAGCAGCGGGACTAGCGCGATGAGCTCCTACAATGAGCAGTTCTTC. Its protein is CASSGTSAMSSYNEQFF.

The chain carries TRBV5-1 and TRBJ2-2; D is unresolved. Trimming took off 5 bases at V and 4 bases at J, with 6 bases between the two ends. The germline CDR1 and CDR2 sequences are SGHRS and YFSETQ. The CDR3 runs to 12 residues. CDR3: CASRRGTGELFF. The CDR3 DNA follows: TGCGCCAGCAGGAGAGGCACCGGGGAGCTGTTTTTT.

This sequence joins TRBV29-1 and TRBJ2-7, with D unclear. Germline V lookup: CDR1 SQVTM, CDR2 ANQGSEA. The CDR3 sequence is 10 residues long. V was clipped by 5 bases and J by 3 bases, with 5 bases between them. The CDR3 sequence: CSVIVYEQYF. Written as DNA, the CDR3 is TGCAGCGTTATAGTCTACGAGCAGTACTTC.

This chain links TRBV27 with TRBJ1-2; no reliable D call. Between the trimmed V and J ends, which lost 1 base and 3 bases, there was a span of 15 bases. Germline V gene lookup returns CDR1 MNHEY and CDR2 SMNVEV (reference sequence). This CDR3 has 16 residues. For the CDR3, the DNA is TGTGCCAGCAGTTTATATCGTGGGGAGGGCCACTATGGCTACACCTTC. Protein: CASSLYRGEGHYGYTF.

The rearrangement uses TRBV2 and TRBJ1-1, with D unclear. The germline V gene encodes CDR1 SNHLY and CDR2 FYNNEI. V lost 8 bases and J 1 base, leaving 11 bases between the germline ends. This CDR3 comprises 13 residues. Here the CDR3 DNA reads TGTGCCAGCCCCGGGATGAGGAACACTGAAGCTTTCTTT. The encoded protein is CASPGMRNTEAFF.

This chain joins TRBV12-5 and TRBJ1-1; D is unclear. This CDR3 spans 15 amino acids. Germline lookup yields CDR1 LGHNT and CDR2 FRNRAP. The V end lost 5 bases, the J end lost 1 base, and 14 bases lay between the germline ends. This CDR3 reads CASGTDNPKNTEAFF. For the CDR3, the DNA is TGTGCTAGTGGTACCGACAATCCCAAGAACACTGAAGCTTTCTTT.

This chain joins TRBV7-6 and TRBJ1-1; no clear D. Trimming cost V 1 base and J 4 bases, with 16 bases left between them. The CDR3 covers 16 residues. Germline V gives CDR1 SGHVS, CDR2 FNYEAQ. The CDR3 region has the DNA TGTGCCAGCAGCTTAGAGGCCCCGCGGGCGGGCACTGAAGCTTTCTTT. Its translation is CASSLEAPRAGTEAFF.

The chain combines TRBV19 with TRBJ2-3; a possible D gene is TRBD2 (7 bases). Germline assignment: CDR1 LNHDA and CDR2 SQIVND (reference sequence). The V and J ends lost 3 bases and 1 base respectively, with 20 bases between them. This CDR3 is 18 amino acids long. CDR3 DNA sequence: TGTGCCAGTAGTATCGGAGCCAAGGCGGGGGCGGGCACAGATACGCAGTATTTT. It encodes CASSIGAKAGAGTDTQYF.

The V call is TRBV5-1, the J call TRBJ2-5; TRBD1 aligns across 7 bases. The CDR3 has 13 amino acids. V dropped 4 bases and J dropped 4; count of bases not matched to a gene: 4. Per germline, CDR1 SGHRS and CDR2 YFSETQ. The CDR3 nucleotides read TGCGCCAGCAGCACAGGGGTCGGAGAGACCCAGTACTTC. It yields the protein CASSTGVGETQYF.

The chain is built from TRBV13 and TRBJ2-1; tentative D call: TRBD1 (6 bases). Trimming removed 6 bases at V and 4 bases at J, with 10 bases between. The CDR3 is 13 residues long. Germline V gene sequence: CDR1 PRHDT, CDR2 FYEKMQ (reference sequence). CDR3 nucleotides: TGTGCCAGCAGTCCTACAGGGTACAATGAGCAGTTCTTC. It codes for CASSPTGYNEQFF.

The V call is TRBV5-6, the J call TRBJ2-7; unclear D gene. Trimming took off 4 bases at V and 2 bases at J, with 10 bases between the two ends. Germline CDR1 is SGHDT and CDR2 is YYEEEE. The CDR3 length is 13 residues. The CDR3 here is CASSLNIAYEQYF. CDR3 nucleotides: TGTGCCAGCAGCCTTAACATCGCCTACGAGCAGTACTTC.

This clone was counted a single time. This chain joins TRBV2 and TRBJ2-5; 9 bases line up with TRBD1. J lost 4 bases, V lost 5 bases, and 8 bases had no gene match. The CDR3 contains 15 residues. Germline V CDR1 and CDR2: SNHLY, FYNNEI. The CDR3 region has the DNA TGTGCCAGCAGTCCTAACTCGGACAGGGGAGAGACCCAGTACTTC. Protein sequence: CASSPNSDRGETQYF.

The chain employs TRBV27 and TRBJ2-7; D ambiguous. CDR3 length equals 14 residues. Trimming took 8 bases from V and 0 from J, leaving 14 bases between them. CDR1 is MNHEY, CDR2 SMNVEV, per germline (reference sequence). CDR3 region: CASPSQKTSYEQYF. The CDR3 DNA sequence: TGTGCCAGCCCCTCACAGAAGACCTCCTACGAGCAGTACTTC.